This entry lists 30 T cell receptor beta chains sequenced from one sample in a study of identical twins. TCRdb used MiXCR to reprocess the 5' RACE reads, holding one entry per CDR3 protein. The sample yields under 300,000 distinct CDR3 sequences, roughly 13% seen once. These same records also appear under a second study, on yellow fever vaccine responses in identical twins.

The sample was memory (CD45RO+) T cells sorted from blood. The receptors stem from a woman younger than 30 in good health.

The gene calls are TRBV5-1 and TRBJ2-2; weak D call: TRBD1 (5 bases). The CDR3 covers 14 residues. Per germline, CDR1 SGHRS and CDR2 YFSETQ. V lost 4 bases and J 1 base, leaving 8 bases between the germline ends. The CDR3 nucleotides are TGCGCCAGCAGCAGGCAGGGGAACACCGGGGAGCTGTTTTTT. Translated: CASSRQGNTGELFF.

This sequence joins TRBV6-5 and TRBJ2-5; TRBD2 aligns across 11 bases. The CDR3 sequence is 16 residues long. The V gene end was trimmed by 8 bases and the J gene end by 5 bases; junction bases not matched to a gene: 13. Germline V gene sequence: CDR1 MNHEY, CDR2 SVGAGI. DNA of the CDR3: TGTGCCAGCTACGGCCGGACTAGCGGGTTTTCGGAGACCCAGTACTTC. Its translation is CASYGRTSGFSETQYF.

Ten or more counts support this clonotype. The chain links TRBV7-2 to TRBJ2-1, with a possible D match to TRBD2 (6 bases). Trimming took 0 bases from V and 4 from J, leaving 13 bases between them. The germline CDR1 and CDR2 sequences are SGHTA and FQGNSA. This CDR3 has 16 residues. For the CDR3, the DNA is TGTGCCAGCAGCTTAGCGGCTAGCGCCCAATACAATGAGCAGTTCTTC. It yields the protein CASSLAASAQYNEQFF.

V gene TRBV6-1 combines with J gene TRBJ2-3, with D maybe TRBD1 (6 bases). Germline CDR1 MNHNS, CDR2 SASEGT. The CDR3 has 15 amino acids. V lost 0 bases and J 6 bases, leaving 13 bases between the germline ends. Here the CDR3 reads CASSEASDRRDTQYF. The CDR3 bases are TGTGCCAGCAGTGAAGCCAGTGACAGGAGGGATACGCAGTATTTT.

The chain joins TRBV20-1 to TRBJ1-2; TRBD1 matches 7 bases. Germline V CDR1 and CDR2: DFQATT, SNEGSKA (reference sequence). CDR3 length: 13 amino acids. The J segment lost 1 base and the V segment lost 6 bases, leaving 5 bases of the junction unmatched. DNA for the CDR3: TGCAGTGCCACGGACAGGATTAACTATGGCTACACCTTC. Translated, it gives CSATDRINYGYTF.

The rearrangement links TRBV7-2 to TRBJ2-1, with 8 bases lining up with TRBD2. J was trimmed by 9 bases and V by 1 base; bases with no gene match: 11. Germline assignment: CDR1 SGHTA and CDR2 FQGNSA. There are 16 residues in the CDR3. CDR3 amino acids: CASSLDGRADMSEQFF. The DNA for the CDR3 is TGTGCCAGCAGCTTAGACGGGAGGGCCGATATGAGTGAGCAGTTCTTC.

The genes are TRBV3-1 and TRBJ2-6, with 8 bases lining up with TRBD1. Per germline, CDR1 LGHDT and CDR2 YNNKEL (reference sequence). The CDR3 runs 19 residues. V lost 0 bases to trimming and J lost 1 base; unmatched junction nucleotides: 8. CDR3 loop: CASSQEAGGPYSGANVLTF. The CDR3 DNA sequence: TGTGCCAGCAGCCAAGAGGCAGGGGGCCCATATTCTGGGGCCAACGTCCTGACTTTC.

Concerning this clonotype: This may come from a read error, since a much larger clone is one base off. V and J are TRBV3-1 and TRBJ2-3, with 7 bases fitting TRBD2. Germline CDR1 LGHDT, CDR2 YNNKEL (reference sequence). The CDR3 has 13 residues. Here the CDR3 reads CTSSRGLENTQYF. The DNA for the CDR3 is TGTACCAGCAGCCGAGGACTAGAGAATACGCAGTATTTT.

This clonotype was recorded many times. The chain couples TRBV28 to TRBJ2-7; D might be TRBD2 (5 bases). V lost 2 bases and J 0 bases, leaving 17 bases between the germline ends. The CDR3 runs to 17 residues. The germline V gene has CDR1 MDHEN and CDR2 SYDVKM. CDR3 DNA sequence: TGTGCCAGCAGTTTAGTTGGCGGGCAGGTCAGCTCCTACGAGCAGTACTTC. It codes for CASSLVGGQVSSYEQYF. Drawing the rest from reference TRBV28 and TRBJ2-7, the complete variable domain is DVKVTQSSRYLVKRTGEKVFLECVQDMDHENMFWYRQDPGLGLRLIYFSYDVKMKEKGDIPEGYSVSREKKERFSLILESASTNQTSMYLCASSLVGGQVSSYEQYFGPGTRLTVT.

This chain links TRBV10-3 with TRBJ1-6; D is ambiguous. The germline V and J ends were trimmed by 3 bases and 8 bases, with 14 bases remaining between them. Germline V gene sequence: CDR1 ENHRY, CDR2 SYGVKD. This CDR3 is built from 15 residues. CDR3 sequence (DNA): TGTGCCATCAGTGATCCAGCCCGACCTCATTCACCCCTCCACTTT. The encoded protein is CAISDPARPHSPLHF.

This clonotype was found a few times. This chain links TRBV20-1 with TRBJ2-7; 9 nucleotides align to TRBD1. Germline lookup yields CDR1 DFQATT and CDR2 SNEGSKA (reference sequence). The CDR3 spans 15 residues. Trimming cost V 0 bases and J 7 bases; bases outside gene matches: 10. The CDR3 coding sequence is TGCAGTGCTAGAGACTCCGGGACAGGGACGGGGGAGCAGTACTTC. This gives the protein CSARDSGTGTGEQYF.

This clonotype has more than one count but fewer than ten. The chain employs TRBV20-1 and TRBJ2-1; TRBD1 matches 8 bases. V lost 5 bases and J lost 10; bases outside the gene matches: 7. The CDR3 consists of 12 residues. The V gene's germline CDR1 is DFQATT and CDR2 SNEGSKA (reference sequence). DNA of the CDR3: TGCAGTGCTGGGTCAGGGGGCTGGGAGCAGTTCTTC. It is translated as CSAGSGGWEQFF.

V is TRBV5-1 and J is TRBJ2-7, with D possibly being TRBD1 or TRBD2 (5 bases each). The CDR3 runs to 17 residues. Between the trimmed V and J ends, which lost 3 bases and 4 bases, there was a span of 23 bases. Germline V gene lookup returns CDR1 SGHRS and CDR2 YFSETQ. CDR3 sequence (DNA): TGCGCCAGCAGCTCCGCCGTAATTCTGGGACCGAGTTACGAGCAGTACTTC. It yields the protein CASSSAVILGPSYEQYF.

The gene calls are TRBV30 and TRBJ2-6, with 11 bases matching TRBD1. The CDR3 extends over 17 amino acids. Looked up from germline, CDR1 is GTSNPN and CDR2 is SVGIG (reference sequence). The V and J ends lost 1 base and 2 bases, in that order; junction bases with no gene match: 4. The CDR3 is CAWSAGDRGAGANVLTF. As DNA, the CDR3 is TGTGCCTGGAGTGCCGGGGACAGGGGGGCTGGGGCCAACGTCCTGACTTTC.

This clonotype was counted many times. The CDR3 here is CAWSYVLSSYEQYF. The CDR3 region has the DNA TGTGCCTGGAGTTACGTTCTCAGCTCCTACGAGCAGTACTTC. The J gene is TRBJ2-7, the V gene TRBV30; no definite D call. The CDR3 has 14 amino acids. V lost 2 bases and J lost 0, with 11 bases in between. The germline CDR1 and CDR2 sequences are GTSNPN and SVGIG (reference sequence).

The V call is TRBV5-1, the J call TRBJ2-5; 9 bases align to TRBD1. Germline V gene sequence: CDR1 SGHRS, CDR2 YFSETQ. With V trimmed by 3 bases and J by 5 bases, 8 bases remained unmatched. The CDR3 is 15 residues long. The CDR3, as DNA: TGCGCCAGCAGCTCCCAAGGACAGGGGTTTGAGACCCAGTACTTC. It translates to CASSSQGQGFETQYF.

The V gene is TRBV4-1, the J gene TRBJ2-3; 14 bases fit TRBD2. Germline V lookup: CDR1 MGHRA, CDR2 YSYEKL. V shed 3 bases and J 3 bases; nucleotides not matched to a gene: 2. CDR3 size: 16 residues. The CDR3 DNA follows: TGCGCCAGCAGCCAGGGGACTAGCGGGAGAACAGATACGCAGTATTTT. It yields the protein CASSQGTSGRTDTQYF.

This clonotype was observed a handful of times. The chain joins TRBV7-3 to TRBJ1-1, with D maybe TRBD1 (5 bases). Trimming cost V 0 bases and J 4 bases, with 12 bases left between them. CDR1 and CDR2 (germline): SGHTA, FQGTGA. The CDR3 sequence is 15 residues long. The CDR3 reads CASSLTSERGTEAFF. The DNA for the CDR3 is TGTGCCAGCAGCTTAACGTCGGAGAGGGGCACTGAAGCTTTCTTT.

In its sample, this clonotype was seen many times. The chain joins TRBV12-3 or TRBV12-4 to TRBJ1-6; 8 positions match TRBD1. V shed 4 bases and J 8 bases; nucleotides not matched to a gene: 1. The CDR3 loop spans 13 amino acids. The chain's CDR3 is CASSSTGDSPLHF. Written as DNA, the CDR3 is TGTGCCAGCAGTTCGACAGGGGATTCACCCCTCCACTTT.

A few counts support this clonotype. The chain uses TRBV29-1 and TRBJ1-3; weak D call: TRBD1 (5 bases). Trimming shortened V by 7 bases and J by 4 bases, and 11 bases separated the two germline ends. This CDR3 region has 12 residues. Germline lookup yields CDR1 SQVTM and CDR2 ANQGSEA. CDR3 sequence: CSAAGAGNTIYF. CDR3 bases: TGCAGCGCTGCCGGGGCAGGAAACACCATATATTTT. Variable domain in full (rest from reference TRBV29-1 and TRBJ1-3): SAVISQKPSRDICQRGTSLTIQCQVDSQVTMMFWYRQQPGQSLTLIATANQGSEATYESGFVIDKFPISRPNLTFSTLTVSNMSPEDSSIYLCSAAGAGNTIYFGEGSWLTVV.

The J gene is TRBJ2-7, the V gene TRBV3-1; D not resolved. CDR1 and CDR2 (germline): LGHDT, YNNKEL (reference sequence). CDR3 length: 13 amino acids. Trimming cost V 1 base and J 2 bases, with 6 bases left between them. CDR3 DNA: TGTGCCAGCAGCCAAGGAGGTACCTACGAGCAGTACTTC. Protein: CASSQGGTYEQYF.

This clonotype appeared a few times. The chain has TRBV3-1 and TRBJ2-5; 10 bases map to TRBD1. In germline, CDR1 is LGHDT, CDR2 YNNKEL (reference sequence). Trimming took 4 bases from V and 4 from J; bases not matched to a gene: 6. The CDR3 is made up of 15 amino acids. The CDR3 is CASSRGTGEAETQYF. CDR3 nucleotides: TGTGCCAGCAGCCGGGGGACAGGGGAGGCAGAGACCCAGTACTTC.

Ten or more counts support this clonotype. The chain joins TRBV6-4 to TRBJ2-1, with D perhaps matching TRBD2 (10 bases). V was shortened by 4 bases and J by 7 bases, with 23 bases between the two germline ends. Germline CDR1 reads MRHNA; CDR2 reads SNTAGT. This CDR3 region has 17 residues. CDR3 residues: CASSVDRGIAGGNEQFF. The CDR3 DNA reads as TGTGCCAGCAGTGTCGACAGGGGGATAGCGGGAGGTAATGAGCAGTTCTTC.

Only a few counts were recorded for this clonotype. This chain links TRBV5-1 with TRBJ1-1, with D tentatively TRBD1 (6 bases). CDR1 and CDR2 from the germline V gene are SGHRS and YFSETQ. Trimming cost V 3 bases and J 7 bases, with 25 bases left between them. The CDR3 extends over 17 amino acids. The CDR3 loop is CASSSLRSRQVGDEAFF. Here the CDR3 DNA reads TGCGCCAGCAGCTCCCTTCGATCAAGACAGGTGGGGGATGAAGCTTTCTTT.

The chain employs TRBV5-6 and TRBJ2-1, with D maybe TRBD2 (5 bases). Germline V gene sequence: CDR1 SGHDT, CDR2 YYEEEE. This CDR3 is built from 15 residues. Trimming cost V 1 base and J 0 bases, with 8 bases left between them. CDR3 bases: TGTGCCAGCAGCTTGATCGAGGGCTCCTACAATGAGCAGTTCTTC. Translating gives CASSLIEGSYNEQFF.

This clonotype appeared a few times. The genes are TRBV7-2 and TRBJ1-5, with 10 positions matching TRBD1. The CDR3 spans 16 residues. Losses at the gene ends were 2 bases for V and 6 bases for J; bases not matched to a gene: 7. In germline, CDR1 is SGHTA, CDR2 FQGNSA. The CDR3 is CASSLHGTGVGQPQHF. CDR3 sequence (DNA): TGTGCCAGCAGCTTACACGGGACAGGGGTCGGTCAGCCCCAGCATTTT.

This clonotype has at least ten counts. This chain connects TRBV12-3 or TRBV12-4 to TRBJ1-2; D may be TRBD1 (6 bases). The CDR3 covers 14 residues. The germline V and J ends were trimmed by 11 bases and 6 bases, with 22 bases remaining between them. For the CDR3, the DNA is TGTGCCGGAGCTTTTGTCGGACAGACGAATGGCTACACCTTC. This encodes CAGAFVGQTNGYTF.

This clonotype was detected ten times or more. This rearrangement joins TRBV5-1 to TRBJ2-7; the D gene is possibly TRBD2 (5 bases). CDR3 length: 13 amino acids. Per the germline V gene, CDR1 is SGHRS and CDR2 is YFSETQ. V shed 4 bases and J shed 4 bases, with 12 bases lying between them. The DNA for the CDR3 is TGCGCCAGCAGCCAACTCCCGGGATACGAGCAGTACTTC. It translates to CASSQLPGYEQYF. The full variable domain, in which reference TRBV5-1 and TRBJ2-7 provide the parts outside the CDR3, is KAGVTQTPRYLIKTRGQQVTLSCSPISGHRSVSWYQQTPGQGLQFLFEYFSETQRNKGNFPGRFSGRQFSNSRSEMNVSTLELGDSALYLCASSQLPGYEQYFGPGTRLTVT.

Ten or more counts support this clonotype. The chain combines TRBV24-1 with TRBJ2-3, with 7 bases identical to TRBD2. Looked up from germline, CDR1 is KGHDR and CDR2 is SFDVKD. This CDR3 has 13 amino acids. V lost 4 bases, J lost 3 bases, and 0 bases stayed unmatched. This CDR3 reads CATSERGTDTQYF. The CDR3 bases are TGTGCCACCAGTGAGCGGGGGACAGATACGCAGTATTTT.

J is TRBJ2-1 and V is TRBV29-1, with a tentative D call TRBD2 (6 bases). V was trimmed by 3 bases and J by 9 bases, leaving 15 bases between them. The CDR3 sequence is 13 residues long. Germline V gene lookup returns CDR1 SQVTM and CDR2 ANQGSEA. CDR3 DNA sequence: TGCAGCGTTGAGTCGTTGGGGCGGGGTGAGCAGTTCTTC. The encoded protein is CSVESLGRGEQFF.